This TCR beta chain was documented in a study of radiation and T cells in renal cell carcinoma. Overall study: Nephrectomy followed 15 Gy stereotactic body radiation by 4 weeks. General observations from the study: Without pretreatment biopsies, baseline tumor clonotype presence was undetermined. In blood, top tumor clones expanded by 2 weeks, shrinking by 4.

There are a few counts of this clone. Its antigen is not identified. Time point specified: blood 2 weeks post-SBRT. Stated treatment: 15 Gy SBRT to primary tumor, nephrectomy 4 weeks later. This renal cell carcinoma was of the clear cell type. Trimming took 2 bases from V and 4 from J; bases not matched to a gene: 2. Germline V lookup: CDR1 LGHNA, CDR2 YSLEER. The length of the CDR3 is 14 residues. Using immunoSEQ multiplex PCR, the repertoire was profiled, and TCRdb retains in-frame clones only, with some absent. Among 60,000 to 80,000 clones listed, around 76% were seen once. The TCR was taken from a man aged 55 to 70 with renal cell carcinoma. The chain links TRBV4-3 to TRBJ1-3; TRBD1 agrees at 7 bases. This specimen consisted of blood, obtained from a patient whose treatment included radiotherapy and nephrectomy. The chain's CDR3 is CASSQNRGGNTIYF. CDR3 DNA sequence: TGCGCCAGCAGCCAAAACAGGGGAGGAAACACCATATATTTT.